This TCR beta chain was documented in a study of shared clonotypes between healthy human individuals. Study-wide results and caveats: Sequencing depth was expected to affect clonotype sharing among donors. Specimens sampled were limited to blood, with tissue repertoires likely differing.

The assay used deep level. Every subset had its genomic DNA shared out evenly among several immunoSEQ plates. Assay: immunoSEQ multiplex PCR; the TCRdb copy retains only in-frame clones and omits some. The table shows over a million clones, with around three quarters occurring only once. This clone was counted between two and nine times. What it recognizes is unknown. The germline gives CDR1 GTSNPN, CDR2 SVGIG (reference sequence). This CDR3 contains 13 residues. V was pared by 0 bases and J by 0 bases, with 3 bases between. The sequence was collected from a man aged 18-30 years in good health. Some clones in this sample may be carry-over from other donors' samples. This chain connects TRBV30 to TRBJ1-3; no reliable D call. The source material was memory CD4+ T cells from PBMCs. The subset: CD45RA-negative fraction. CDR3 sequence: CAWSVASGNTIYF. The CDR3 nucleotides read TGTGCCTGGAGTGTAGCCTCTGGAAACACCATATATTTT.